Each of the 5 T cell receptor beta chains below was sequenced from the same sample in a study of blood T cell repertoires in COVID-19. Profiling relied on immunoSEQ multiplex PCR, and the TCRdb table lists in-frame clones only, not all of them. Of around 130,000 clones listed, 86% are singletons. Sequencing used peripheral blood. All receptors derive from a woman aged 45 to 65 who had recovered from COVID-19.

The CDR3 reads CASSSAVLAGGPTDTQYF. The CDR3, as DNA: TGTGCCAGCAGCTCCGCCGTACTAGCGGGGGGCCCAACAGATACGCAGTATTTT. The gene calls are TRBV7-3 and TRBJ2-3; 12 nucleotides agree with TRBD2. The CDR3 spans 18 residues. Germline lookup yields CDR1 SGHTA and CDR2 FQGTGA. Losses at the gene ends were 4 bases for V and 3 bases for J; bases not matched to a gene: 11.

V and J are TRBV5-1 and TRBJ1-5; possibly TRBD1 for D (5 bases). V was cut by 0 bases and J by 11 bases, with 18 bases left in between. CDR1 is SGHRS, CDR2 YFSETQ, per germline. This CDR3 is built from 15 residues. The CDR3 loop is CASSLEGQGSSSQHF. The CDR3 nucleotides read TGCGCCAGCAGCTTGGAGGGCCAGGGTTCATCTTCCCAGCATTTT.

The rearrangement links TRBV6-5 to TRBJ1-2, with 7 bases lining up with TRBD1. The germline V gene has CDR1 MNHEY and CDR2 SVGAGI. The V gene end was trimmed by 11 bases and the J gene end by 6 bases; junction bases not matched to a gene: 15. CDR3 size: 14 residues. Written as DNA, the CDR3 is TGTGCCGCATCCACCCGACAGGGAAAGGATGGCTACACCTTC. As protein: CAASTRQGKDGYTF.

V and J are TRBV19 and TRBJ1-5; D gene unclear. The CDR3 sequence is 12 residues long. V lost 3 bases and J 6 bases, leaving 6 bases between the germline ends. CDR1 and CDR2 (germline): LNHDA, SQIVND (reference sequence). CDR3 DNA sequence: TGTGCCAGTAGTATCGGGGTTCAGCCCCAGCATTTT. Protein: CASSIGVQPQHF.

This clone was seen many times. J is TRBJ2-1 and V is TRBV7-3, with 12 bases lining up with TRBD2. Germline CDR1 reads SGHTA; CDR2 reads FQGTGA. The CDR3 has 20 residues. J lost 4 bases, V lost 5 bases, and 18 bases had no gene match. The DNA of the CDR3 is TGTGCCAGCAGCATATGGGGGCAGGGTATCCTAGCGGGAGGGTACAATGAGCAGTTCTTC. Translated, it gives CASSIWGQGILAGGYNEQFF.